This TCR beta chain was sequenced in a study of cytomegalovirus exposure and HLA in healthy donors. Overall study results and limits: Beyond CMV serostatus, there was no information to go on about immune exposure. In an earlier analysis, about 90% or about 30%: the productive usage of most TCR beta V segments.

As for the donors, each was a healthy bone marrow donor. Nominally healthy donors were sampled, though unrecorded immune exposures were likely. This CDR3 region has 14 residues. Germline CDR1 and CDR2: SGDLS and YYNGEE. V dropped 0 bases and J dropped 0 bases, with 5 bases sitting between them. For this clone: What it binds is not known.

The PCR employed 60 Vbeta primers together with 13 Jbeta primers. TCRdb's copy holds only in-frame clones and misses some; the assay was immunoSEQ multiplex PCR. The table has 110,000 or so clones, roughly 76% seen once. Material: PBMCs. The rearrangement links TRBV9 to TRBJ2-3; D might be TRBD2 (5 bases). The source of this sequence is a woman aged 45 to 65 in good health and CMV-seropositive. CDR3 coding DNA: TGTGCCAGCAGCGTAGTAGCGAGCACAGATACGCAGTATTTT. Protein product: CASSVVASTDTQYF.